These T cell receptor beta chains were read from a single sample in a study of T cell repertoires in breast cancer. TCRdb re-derived calls from the emulsion pairing reads in MiXCR, one entry per CDR3 protein. Here the sample spans about 40,000 distinct CDR3 sequences, 45% being singletons. The sample taken for sequencing was CD8+ T cells. These receptors originate from a pool of human donors with breast cancer or a healthy control (not recorded which). The CDR3 runs from the conserved cysteine through the conserved F or W. The order of the fields is J gene, clone size, V gene, CDR3 protein. Clone size is given for some rows only: seen once, a few or many times, or a class if the clone is expanded.

TRBJ1-5	many	TRBV27	CASRGSPRDQPQHF
TRBJ2-1	.	TRBV19	CASRVSGRWGNEQFF
TRBJ2-1	.	TRBV20-1	CSARGIDRVTNEQFF
TRBJ2-1	.	TRBV2	CASSELAGMSASSYNEQFF
TRBJ1-2	.	TRBV19	CASTFGGINYGYTF
TRBJ2-5	.	TRBV7-2	CASRRTSGTQETQYF
TRBJ2-3	.	TRBV20-1	CSALTRTADTQYF
TRBJ2-1	few	TRBV30	CAWSVRGGGINEQFF
TRBJ2-7	.	TRBV12-3/TRBV12-4	CASSFGTGPPISYEQYF
TRBJ2-7	.	TRBV29-1	CSVSQGAPYEQYF
TRBJ2-7	.	TRBV29-1	CSARDRGYEQYF
TRBJ1-5	few	TRBV4-1	CASSQETVGQPQHF
TRBJ2-1	few	TRBV12-3/TRBV12-4	CASSGKTYNEQFF
TRBJ2-1	.	TRBV7-9	CASSPTSGGAISYNEQFF
TRBJ1-5	.	TRBV6-1	CASSEATGGNQPQHF
TRBJ1-5	.	TRBV2	CASSTDRDQPQHF
TRBJ1-6	once	TRBV4-2	CASSQNRENSPLHF
TRBJ2-7	.	TRBV2	CASTLPGAAGDEQYF